This TCR beta chain is from a study of Graves' ophthalmopathy and Graves' hyperthyroidism. Points from the study as a whole: Blood also held most thyroid clonotypes expanded above 0.001 frequency.

TCR beta CDR3 regions were amplified from RNA transcripts. A first-round RT-PCR used HTBI primers, followed by a second-round multiplex PCR. MiXCR was run by TCRdb on the multiplex PCR reads, yielding one entry per CDR3 protein. Of some 360,000 distinct CDR3 sequences in the sample, roughly a sixth were seen once. No ophthalmopathy within 18 months of follow-up signified stable hyperthyroidism. Hyperthyroidism patients had new diagnoses, durations under 2 months, and ages of 18 to 65. PBMCs were isolated by Ficoll-Paque density gradient centrifugation, using around 10 ml of fresh peripheral blood as the starting material. This clonotype was detected ten times or more. Antigen specificity is unknown. This sequence originates from an adult woman with stable Graves' hyperthyroidism. The material sequenced was peripheral blood.

The CDR3 protein is CASSLGLAGSQETQYF. DNA of the CDR3: TGTGCCAGCAGCTTAGGGTTGGCAGGGTCGCAGGAGACCCAGTACTTC. The chain employs TRBV11-2 and TRBJ2-5, with a tentative D call TRBD1 (5 bases). The CDR3 sequence is 16 residues long. The V end lost 1 base, the J end lost 5 bases, and 17 bases lay between the germline ends. Germline V gene data show CDR1 as SGHAT and CDR2 as FQNNGV.